Listed below are T cell receptor beta chains from one sample, sequenced in a study of cytomegalovirus exposure and HLA in healthy donors. TCRdb keeps only in-frame clones here, not all; method: immunoSEQ multiplex PCR. The sample has roughly 130,000 clones, around three quarters seen once. The sample consisted of PBMCs. These receptor sequences come from a young man in good health and CMV-seronegative. The CDR3 runs from the conserved cysteine through the conserved F or W. Fields, in order: D gene, J gene, V gene, clone size, CDR3 DNA, CDR3 protein. The D gene is left open where the match is weak. The size field is filled for only some rows; it gives once, few, many or a size class.

. | TRBJ1-1 | TRBV7-9 | . | TGTGCCAGCAGCTTACTCGGCACTGAAGCTTTCTTT | CASSLLGTEAFF
. | TRBJ1-2 | TRBV6-1 | . | TGTGCCAGCAGTTCCACAGGGTTTGGCTACACCTTC | CASSSTGFGYTF
TRBD1 | TRBJ1-4 | TRBV5-1 | once | TGCGCCAGCAGCCAGCCGGGACAGGGGGCCCCAGGAGGTGAAAAACTGTTTTTT | CASSQPGQGAPGGEKLFF
. | TRBJ1-5 | TRBV27 | . | TGTGCCAGCAGTTTATGGGTACAGGCCCACCTCCATTTT | CASSLWVQAHLHF
. | TRBJ1-2 | TRBV2 | . | TGTGCCAGCAGTTTGGAGGCCCTCCTTAACTATGGCTACACCTTC | CASSLEALLNYGYTF
. | TRBJ1-1 | TRBV2 | once | TGTGCCAGCAGTGCTTATCTGTACACTGAAGCTTTCTTT | CASSAYLYTEAFF
. | TRBJ1-2 | TRBV14 | . | TGTGCCAGCAGCCAAGATCGGGGGGCGATTGGCTACACCTTC | CASSQDRGAIGYTF
TRBD1 | TRBJ1-2 | TRBV5-1 | . | TGCGCCAGCAGCGTGGACAGGGACGGCTACACCTTC | CASSVDRDGYTF
TRBD1 | TRBJ1-2 | TRBV5-8 | . | TGTGCCAGCAGACCCAGGACAGGGACCAACTATGGCTACACCTTC | CASRPRTGTNYGYTF
. | TRBJ1-2 | TRBV6-5 | . | TGTGCCAGCAGTTACGACGGGACACCCTATGGCTACACCTTC | CASSYDGTPYGYTF
. | TRBJ2-3 | TRBV9 | . | TGTGCCAGCAGCGTACTACCAGATACGCAGTATTTT | CASSVLPDTQYF
TRBD1 | TRBJ1-4 | TRBV5-1 | few | TGCGCCAGCAGCTTCAATGGACAGGGAGGTAGTGAAAAACTGTTTTTT | CASSFNGQGGSEKLFF
. | TRBJ2-1 | TRBV10-2 | medium-sized | TGCGCCAGCAGTCTTACAAGTTACAATGAGCAGTTCTTC | CASSLTSYNEQFF
TRBD1 | TRBJ1-1 | TRBV19 | . | TGTGCCAGTAGTATTCGAGGGCAGGGGGAGCTGAACACTGAAGCTTTCTTT | CASSIRGQGELNTEAFF
. | TRBJ2-2 | TRBV5-4 | . | TGTGCCAGCAGCCCCGGAGGCAACACCGGGGAGCTGTTTTTT | CASSPGGNTGELFF
TRBD1 | TRBJ2-7 | TRBV30 | . | TGTGCCTACCACCCAGGACAGGGCATCGGCGAGCAGTACTTC | CAYHPGQGIGEQYF
TRBD1 | TRBJ2-3 | TRBV30 | once | TGTGCCTGGAGTACTGACAGGGAGCGGACAGATACGCAGTATTTT | CAWSTDRERTDTQYF
TRBD1 | TRBJ1-3 | TRBV11-2 | . | TGTGCCAGCAGCCTACTACAGGGGGCTGGAAACACCATATATTTT | CASSLLQGAGNTIYF
. | TRBJ1-1 | TRBV6-1 | few | TGTGCCAGCAGTCCGGACAAGAACACTGAAGCTTTCTTT | CASSPDKNTEAFF
. | TRBJ2-3 | TRBV2 | . | TGTGCCAGCAGTGAATTTCGGACTAACCCCCCAGATACGCAGTATTTT | CASSEFRTNPPDTQYF
. | TRBJ2-7 | TRBV19 | . | TGTGCCACTTGGAGGCGGGGGCCATCCTACGAGCAGTACTTC | CATWRRGPSYEQYF
. | TRBJ1-1 | TRBV10-2 | . | TGCGCCAGCGCCCCGGTTCATTTGAACACTGAAGCTTTCTTT | CASAPVHLNTEAFF
. | TRBJ2-7 | TRBV5-1 | . | TGCGCCAGCAGCTTCGACAACCCGTTCCTTTACGAGCAGTACTTC | CASSFDNPFLYEQYF
. | TRBJ2-1 | TRBV5-6 | . | TGTGCCAGCAGCTTGGGGGGTGGAGGGTCCTACAATGAGCAGTTCTTC | CASSLGGGGSYNEQFF
. | TRBJ2-6 | TRBV7-9 | . | TGTGCCAGCAGCCCAGCAGGGACACCCTCTGGGGCCAACGTCCTGACTTTC | CASSPAGTPSGANVLTF
. | TRBJ1-6 | TRBV4-2 | few | TGTGCCAGCAGCCAAGATGCCAACGCCGGGAATTCACCCCTCCACTTT | CASSQDANAGNSPLHF
TRBD1 | TRBJ2-7 | TRBV2 | few | TGTGCCAGCAGTGCCTTGACAGGGCGTCCCGAGCAGTACTTC | CASSALTGRPEQYF
TRBD2 | TRBJ2-1 | TRBV6-4 | once | TGTGCCAGCAGTGACTCGACCGGGGGGGCCAATGAGCAGTTCTTC | CASSDSTGGANEQFF
. | TRBJ2-5 | TRBV9 | . | TGTGCCAGCAGCGTCGGCAGGGGAGAGACCCAGTACTTC | CASSVGRGETQYF
TRBD2 | TRBJ2-3 | TRBV7-2 | . | TGTGCCAGCAGCCCGGGACTAGCGGGGGGAGTAACGCAGTATTTT | CASSPGLAGGVTQYF
. | TRBJ1-2 | TRBV6-4 | . | TGTGCCAGCAGTGACCCTCCAGGGTGGGGCTACACCTTC | CASSDPPGWGYTF
TRBD1 | TRBJ1-4 | TRBV6-5 | . | TGTGCCAGCAGGCGGACAGGGTTCTCTAATGAAAAACTGTTTTTT | CASRRTGFSNEKLFF
TRBD2 | TRBJ2-1 | TRBV6-1 | . | TGTGCCAGCAGTGCCTATAGCGGGGGGGCCTACTACAATGAGCAGTTCTTC | CASSAYSGGAYYNEQFF
. | TRBJ1-1 | TRBV5-1 | . | TGCGCCAGCCGTTCCGACAGTCCCACTGAAGCTTTCTTT | CASRSDSPTEAFF
. | TRBJ2-6 | TRBV7-2 | . | TGTGCCAGCAGCTTCCTCCCCTCCTCTGGGGCCAACGTCCTGACTTTC | CASSFLPSSGANVLTF
. | TRBJ2-5 | TRBV4-1 | . | TGCGCCAGCAGCCAAGCTTTCGAAGACAGTCTCCAAGAGACCCAGTACTTC | CASSQAFEDSLQETQYF
. | TRBJ1-1 | TRBV28 | . | TGTGCCAGCAGAGTTGGTATGGCGGGCACTGAAGCTTTCTTT | CASRVGMAGTEAFF
. | TRBJ1-4 | TRBV6-5 | . | TGTGCCAGCAGTTCCCCCGGGGATCATGAAAAACTGTTTTTT | CASSSPGDHEKLFF
. | TRBJ1-4 | TRBV4-2 | few | TGTGCCAGCAGCCCTCGAGAGGCATCAACTAATGAAAAACTGTTTTTT | CASSPREASTNEKLFF
TRBD1 | TRBJ1-2 | TRBV5-1 | . | TGCGCCAGCAGCTTGGGACAGGGGGCGTGTGGCTACACCTTC | CASSLGQGACGYTF
TRBD1 | TRBJ2-5 | TRBV4-1 | . | TGCGCCAGCAGCCAAGATGGAGACAGGGGAGAGACCCAGTACTTC | CASSQDGDRGETQYF
. | TRBJ2-2 | TRBV6-1 | . | TGTGCCAGCAGTGAAGGGGCGTTATCAGGCCGGGAGCTGTTTTTT | CASSEGALSGRELFF
. | TRBJ1-1 | TRBV11-2 | . | TGTGCCAGCAGCCCGGTCGGGAGGGCTGAAGCTTTCTTT | CASSPVGRAEAFF
. | TRBJ1-2 | TRBV6-5 | . | TGTGCCAGCAGTCGAGTCTTTCAGGGAAACTATGGCTACACCTTC | CASSRVFQGNYGYTF
TRBD1 | TRBJ2-2 | TRBV4-2 | few | TGTGCCAGCGACGAGGACGGACAGGGGGACACCGGGGAGCTGTTTTTT | CASDEDGQGDTGELFF
TRBD2 | TRBJ2-3 | TRBV4-2 | . | TGTGCCAGCAGCCAAGATGGCGGCGGGGGGTCCACAGATACGCAGTATTTT | CASSQDGGGGSTDTQYF
TRBD1 | TRBJ2-5 | TRBV7-9 | . | TGTGCCAGCAGCTTAGGACAGGGGGCGACCCAGTACTTC | CASSLGQGATQYF
TRBD2 | TRBJ2-1 | TRBV7-9 | . | TGTGCCAGCAGCTTAGGGGGCCTAGCGGGACTTTACAATGAGCAGTTCTTC | CASSLGGLAGLYNEQFF
TRBD1 | TRBJ1-1 | TRBV18 | . | TGTGCCAGCTCAATGGACAGGAAGAACACTGAAGCTTTCTTT | CASSMDRKNTEAFF
TRBD1 | TRBJ2-2 | TRBV5-4 | . | TGTGCCAGCAGCTTACCGGGACAGGGCTTCACCGGGGAGCTGTTTTTT | CASSLPGQGFTGELFF